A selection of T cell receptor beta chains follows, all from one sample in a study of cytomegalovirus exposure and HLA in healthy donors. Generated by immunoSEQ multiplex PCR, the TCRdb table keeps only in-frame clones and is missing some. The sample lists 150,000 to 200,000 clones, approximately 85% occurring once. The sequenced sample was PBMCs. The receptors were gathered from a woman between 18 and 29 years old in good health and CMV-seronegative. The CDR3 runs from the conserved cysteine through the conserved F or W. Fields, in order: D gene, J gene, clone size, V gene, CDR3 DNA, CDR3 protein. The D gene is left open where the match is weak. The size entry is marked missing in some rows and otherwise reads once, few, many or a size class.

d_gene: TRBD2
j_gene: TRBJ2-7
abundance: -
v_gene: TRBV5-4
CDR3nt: TGTGCCAGCAGCTTGGGTGGAACGGGAGGCATGAACGAGCAGTACTTC
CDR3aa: CASSLGGTGGMNEQYF

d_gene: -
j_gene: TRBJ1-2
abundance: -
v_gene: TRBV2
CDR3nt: TGTGCCAGCAGCCCGGGGGGCGGTGGCTATGGCTACACCTTC
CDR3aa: CASSPGGGGYGYTF

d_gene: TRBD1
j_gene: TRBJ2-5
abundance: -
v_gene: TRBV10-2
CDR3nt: TGCGCCAGCAGGAGAACAGGGGAAGAGACCCAGTACTTC
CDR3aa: CASRRTGEETQYF

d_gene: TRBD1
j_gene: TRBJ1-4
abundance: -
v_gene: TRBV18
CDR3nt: TGTGCCAGCTCACCAGCCGGGACAGGGCTTGGTGTACTGTTTTTT
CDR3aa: CASSPAGTGLGVLFF

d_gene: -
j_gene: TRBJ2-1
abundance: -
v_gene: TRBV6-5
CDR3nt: TGTGCCAGCAGTTTAGACAACTACAATGAGCAGTTCTTC
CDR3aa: CASSLDNYNEQFF

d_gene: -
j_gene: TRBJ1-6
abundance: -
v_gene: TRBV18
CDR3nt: TGTGCCAGCTCAGCATCAACCATCACGAGCTCCTATAATTCACCCCTCCACTTT
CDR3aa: CASSASTITSSYNSPLHF

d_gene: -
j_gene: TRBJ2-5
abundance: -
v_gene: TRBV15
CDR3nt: TGTGCCACCAGCAGAGAGCTCTCGAGGTACCAAGAGACCCAGTACTTC
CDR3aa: CATSRELSRYQETQYF

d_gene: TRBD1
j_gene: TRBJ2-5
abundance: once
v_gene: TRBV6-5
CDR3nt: TGTGCCAGCAGTTACTCGGACAGGTCACCACGAGAGTACTTC
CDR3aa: CASSYSDRSPREYF

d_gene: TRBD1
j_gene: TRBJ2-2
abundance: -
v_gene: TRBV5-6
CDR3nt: TGTGCCAGCAGCTTGGTTGACAGGGACACCGGGGAGCTGTTTTTT
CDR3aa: CASSLVDRDTGELFF

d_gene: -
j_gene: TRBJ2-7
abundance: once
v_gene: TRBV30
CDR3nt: TGTGCCTGGGATCCGGGACAACCTTCCTACGAGCAGTACTTC
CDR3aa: CAWDPGQPSYEQYF

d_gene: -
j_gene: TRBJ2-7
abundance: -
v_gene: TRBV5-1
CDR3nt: TGCGCCAGCAGCACGGTTGCTGGAGATTTACCCTACGAGCAGTACTTC
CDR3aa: CASSTVAGDLPYEQYF

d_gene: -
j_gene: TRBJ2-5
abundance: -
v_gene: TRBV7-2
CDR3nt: TGTGCCAGCAGCGTACAGGGTAGACAAGAGACCCAGTACTTC
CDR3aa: CASSVQGRQETQYF

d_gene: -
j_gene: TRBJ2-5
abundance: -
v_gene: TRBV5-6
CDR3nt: TGTGCCAGCAGCTCATCAGGGCGAAGGCTTAGAGGAGAGACCCAGTACTTC
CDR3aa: CASSSSGRRLRGETQYF

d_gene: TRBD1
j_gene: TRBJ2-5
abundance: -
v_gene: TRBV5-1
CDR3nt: TGCGCCAGCAGCCTAACCGGGACAGGGGGCGTAGAGACCCAGTACTTC
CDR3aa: CASSLTGTGGVETQYF

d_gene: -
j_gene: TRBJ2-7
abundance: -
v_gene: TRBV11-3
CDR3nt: TGTGCCAGCAGCTTAGCGGGATCCTACGAGCAGTACTTC
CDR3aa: CASSLAGSYEQYF

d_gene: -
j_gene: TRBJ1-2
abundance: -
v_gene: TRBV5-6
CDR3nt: TGTGCCAGCAGCTCCTCTGCAGGGTCATATGGCTACACCTTC
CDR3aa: CASSSSAGSYGYTF

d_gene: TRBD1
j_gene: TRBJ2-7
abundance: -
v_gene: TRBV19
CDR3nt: TGTGCCAGTAGTATAGGGGACAGTACCTCCTACGAGCAGTACTTC
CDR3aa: CASSIGDSTSYEQYF

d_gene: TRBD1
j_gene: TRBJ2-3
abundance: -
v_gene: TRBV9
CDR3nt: TGTGCCAGCAGCGTAGGAGGAGGGACAGGAGCAGATACGCAGTATTTT
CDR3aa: CASSVGGGTGADTQYF

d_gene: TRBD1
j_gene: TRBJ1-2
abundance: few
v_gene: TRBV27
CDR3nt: TGTGCCAGCAGTTTATCAATCGGGGGCCAGGGGGAAGCGTTTTTC
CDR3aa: CASSLSIGGQGEAFF

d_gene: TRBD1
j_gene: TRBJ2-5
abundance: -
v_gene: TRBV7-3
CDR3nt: TGTGCCAGCAGCCAGAGGGACAGGGGGTACCAAGAGACCCAGTACTTC
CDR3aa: CASSQRDRGYQETQYF

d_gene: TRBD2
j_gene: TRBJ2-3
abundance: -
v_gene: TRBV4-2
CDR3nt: TGTGCCAGCAGCCAAGCGGGACTAGGAGCGGCAGATACGCAGTATTTT
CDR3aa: CASSQAGLGAADTQYF

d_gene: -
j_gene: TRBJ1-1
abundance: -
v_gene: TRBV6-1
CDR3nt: TGTGCCAGCGTGAGTGAAGCTTTCTTT
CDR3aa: CASVSEAFF

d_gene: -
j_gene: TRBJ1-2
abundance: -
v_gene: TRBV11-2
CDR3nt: TGTGCCAGCGGGAGGGGTTCTGGCTACACCTTC
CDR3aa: CASGRGSGYTF

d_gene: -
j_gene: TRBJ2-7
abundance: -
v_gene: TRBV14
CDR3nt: TGTGCCAGCAGCCAAGATTCTCTGGCAGGGTACTACGAGCAGTACTTC
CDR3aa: CASSQDSLAGYYEQYF

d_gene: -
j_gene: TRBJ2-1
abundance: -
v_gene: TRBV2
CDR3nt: TGTGCCAGCAGGGGAAAGGGGTTTTTGCATGAGCAGTTCTTC
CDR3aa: CASRGKGFLHEQFF

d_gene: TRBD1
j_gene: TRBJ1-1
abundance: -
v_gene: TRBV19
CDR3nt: TGTGCCAGTAGTACCGGGACAGGGGTGACTGAAGCTTTCTTT
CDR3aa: CASSTGTGVTEAFF

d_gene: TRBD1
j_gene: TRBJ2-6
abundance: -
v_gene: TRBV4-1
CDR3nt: TGCGCCAGCAGCCATAGCCGGGACAGGGGGCAAGTGGCCAACGTCCTGACTTTC
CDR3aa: CASSHSRDRGQVANVLTF

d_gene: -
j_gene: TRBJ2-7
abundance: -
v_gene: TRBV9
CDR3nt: TGTGCCAGCAGCGTGGGTACAGGATGGGAGCAGTACTTC
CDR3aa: CASSVGTGWEQYF

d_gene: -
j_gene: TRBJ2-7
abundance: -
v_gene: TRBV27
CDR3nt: TGTGCCAGCAGCTATACGCAACACCCCGGGGCGTCTTGGAGGGACGCATACGAGCAGTACTTC
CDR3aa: CASSYTQHPGASWRDAYEQYF

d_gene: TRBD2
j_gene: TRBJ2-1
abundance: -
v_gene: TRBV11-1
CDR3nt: TGTGCCAGCAGCCTAAAATCCGTCGGACTAGCGGACAATGAGCAGTTCTTC
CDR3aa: CASSLKSVGLADNEQFF

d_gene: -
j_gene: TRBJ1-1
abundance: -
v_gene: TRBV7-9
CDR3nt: TGTGCCAGCAGCCCAGGACAGCCACCGAACACTGAAGCTTTCTTT
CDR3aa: CASSPGQPPNTEAFF

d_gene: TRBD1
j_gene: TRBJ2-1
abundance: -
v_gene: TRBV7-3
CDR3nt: TGTGCCAGCAGCTTAAGAGGACAGGGATACAATGAGCAGTTCTTC
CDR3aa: CASSLRGQGYNEQFF

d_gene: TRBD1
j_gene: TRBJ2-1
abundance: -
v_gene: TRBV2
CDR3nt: TGTGCCAGCAGGGACAGGGGACCCTACAATGAGCAGTTCTTC
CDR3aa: CASRDRGPYNEQFF

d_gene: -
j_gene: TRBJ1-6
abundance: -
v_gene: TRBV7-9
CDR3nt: TGTGCCAGCAGCGATCGACGGGGGGCTGGCTCACCCCTCCACTTT
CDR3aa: CASSDRRGAGSPLHF

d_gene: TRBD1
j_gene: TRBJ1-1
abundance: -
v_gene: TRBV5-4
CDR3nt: TGTGCCAGCAGCCTACCACCGGGACAGGGGCCGAACACTGAAGCTTTCTTT
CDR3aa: CASSLPPGQGPNTEAFF